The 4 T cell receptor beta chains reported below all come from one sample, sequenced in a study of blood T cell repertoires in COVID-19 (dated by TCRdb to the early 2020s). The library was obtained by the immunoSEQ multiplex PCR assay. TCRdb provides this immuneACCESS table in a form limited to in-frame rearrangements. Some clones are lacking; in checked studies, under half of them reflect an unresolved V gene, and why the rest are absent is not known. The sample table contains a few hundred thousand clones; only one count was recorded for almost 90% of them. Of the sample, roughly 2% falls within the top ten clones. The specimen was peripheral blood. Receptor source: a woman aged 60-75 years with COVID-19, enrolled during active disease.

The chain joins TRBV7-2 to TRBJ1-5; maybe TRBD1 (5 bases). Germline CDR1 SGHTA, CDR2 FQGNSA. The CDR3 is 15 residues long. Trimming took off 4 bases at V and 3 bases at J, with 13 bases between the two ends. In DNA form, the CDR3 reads TGTGCCAGCAGCTCGAACTCAGGGCCCAATCAGCCCCAGCATTTT. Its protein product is CASSSNSGPNQPQHF. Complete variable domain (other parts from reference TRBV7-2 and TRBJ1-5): GAGVSQSPSNKVTEKGKDVELRCDPISGHTALYWYRQSLGQGLEFLIYFQGNSAPDKSGLPSDRFSAERTGGSVSTLTIQRTQQEDSAVYLCASSSNSGPNQPQHFGDGTRLSIL.

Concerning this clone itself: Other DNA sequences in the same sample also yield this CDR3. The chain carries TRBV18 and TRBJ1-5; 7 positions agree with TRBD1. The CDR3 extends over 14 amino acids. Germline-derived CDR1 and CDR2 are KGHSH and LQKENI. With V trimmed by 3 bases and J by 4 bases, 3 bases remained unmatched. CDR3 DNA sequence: TGTGCCAGCTCACCTGGACAGGATAATCAGCCCCAGCATTTT. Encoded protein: CASSPGQDNQPQHF.

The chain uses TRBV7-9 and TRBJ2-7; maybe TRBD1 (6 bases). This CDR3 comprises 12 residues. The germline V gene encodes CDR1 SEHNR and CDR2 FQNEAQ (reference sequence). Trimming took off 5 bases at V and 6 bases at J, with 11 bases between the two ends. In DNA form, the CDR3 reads TGTGCCAGCAGCGTACAGGGTCCCGAGCAGTACTTC. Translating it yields CASSVQGPEQYF.

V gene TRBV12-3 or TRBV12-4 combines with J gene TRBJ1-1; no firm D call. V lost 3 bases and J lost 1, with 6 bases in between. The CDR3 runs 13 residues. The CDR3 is CASSFRQNTEAFF. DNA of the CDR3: TGTGCCAGCAGTTTTCGACAGAACACTGAAGCTTTCTTT.